This record covers a single T cell receptor beta chain. From its re-call of the 5' RACE reads, TCRdb lists each CDR3 protein once, without DNA. The sample data list approximately 380,000 distinct CDR3 sequences. The sample is drawn from a study of T cells expressing NK-cell markers. The overall study: In the group of eight sequenced donors, seven were HCMV-seropositive and one was seronegative.

This CDR3 is 15 amino acids long. Per the germline V gene, CDR1 is SEHNR and CDR2 is FQNEAQ (reference sequence). The sequence came from a man between 18 and 69 years old in good health. The chain links TRBV7-9 to TRBJ2-7; TCRdb's D call of TRBD1 is untestable without DNA. Sequencing was performed on blood T cells: a sorted CD56 or NKG2C T cell subset, CD4+ or CD8+ T cells, or bulk PBMC T cells (not recorded which). CDR3 amino acids: CASSHRTASSYEQYF. The full variable domain, in which reference TRBV7-9 and TRBJ2-7 provide the parts outside the CDR3, is DTGVSQNPRHKITKRGQNVTFRCDPISEHNRLYWYRQTLGQGPEFLTYFQNEAQLEKSRLLSDRFSAERPKGSFSTLEIQRTEQGDSAMYLCASSHRTASSYEQYFGPGTRLTVT.